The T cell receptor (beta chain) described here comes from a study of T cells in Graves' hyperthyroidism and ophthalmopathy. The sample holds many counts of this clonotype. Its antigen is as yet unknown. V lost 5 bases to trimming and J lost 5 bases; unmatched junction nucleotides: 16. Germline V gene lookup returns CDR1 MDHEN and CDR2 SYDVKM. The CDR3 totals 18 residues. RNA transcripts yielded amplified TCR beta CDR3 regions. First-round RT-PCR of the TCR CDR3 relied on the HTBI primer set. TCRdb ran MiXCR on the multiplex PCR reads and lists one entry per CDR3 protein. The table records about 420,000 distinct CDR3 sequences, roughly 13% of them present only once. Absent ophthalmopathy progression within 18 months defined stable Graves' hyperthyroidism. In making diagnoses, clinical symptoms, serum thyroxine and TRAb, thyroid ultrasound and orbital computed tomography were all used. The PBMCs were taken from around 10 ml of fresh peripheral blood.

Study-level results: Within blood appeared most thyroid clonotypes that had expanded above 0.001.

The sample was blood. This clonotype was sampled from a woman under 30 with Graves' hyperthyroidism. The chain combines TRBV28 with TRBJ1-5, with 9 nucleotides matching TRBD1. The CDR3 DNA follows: TGTGCCAGCAGTCCCACCGGGACAGGGCTTCCCTATGATCAGCCCCAGCATTTT. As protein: CASSPTGTGLPYDQPQHF.